Reported below is one TCR beta chain. The entry originates in a study of blood T cell repertoires in COVID-19. Study details: Sources were T cells, B-cell-depleted T cells, or PBMCs; the material itself was cDNA or gDNA.

The CDR3 has 16 amino acids. The ends lost 3 bases at V and 2 bases at J; junction bases unmatched: 3. Germline CDR1 is SGHDT and CDR2 is YYEEEE. The authors' processing: By means of reference gene primer amplification, nucleated cell counts were estimated. The protocol was immunoSEQ multiplex PCR, while the TCRdb copy is restricted to in-frame clones and leaves out a portion. V and J calls plus clone size are reproduced from that table; the DNA served to infer D and trimming. The sample includes over 450,000 clones, around 90% seen only once; the top ten take roughly 8.3%. The sequenced material came from peripheral blood. The J gene is TRBJ2-5, the V gene TRBV5-6; TRBD2 aligns across 14 bases. The clonotype originates from a woman aged 50 to 60 with COVID-19, enrolled during active disease. The CDR3 DNA follows: TGTGCCAGCAGCTCTAGACTAGCGGGGGGGCAAGAGACCCAGTACTTC. Translation: CASSSRLAGGQETQYF.